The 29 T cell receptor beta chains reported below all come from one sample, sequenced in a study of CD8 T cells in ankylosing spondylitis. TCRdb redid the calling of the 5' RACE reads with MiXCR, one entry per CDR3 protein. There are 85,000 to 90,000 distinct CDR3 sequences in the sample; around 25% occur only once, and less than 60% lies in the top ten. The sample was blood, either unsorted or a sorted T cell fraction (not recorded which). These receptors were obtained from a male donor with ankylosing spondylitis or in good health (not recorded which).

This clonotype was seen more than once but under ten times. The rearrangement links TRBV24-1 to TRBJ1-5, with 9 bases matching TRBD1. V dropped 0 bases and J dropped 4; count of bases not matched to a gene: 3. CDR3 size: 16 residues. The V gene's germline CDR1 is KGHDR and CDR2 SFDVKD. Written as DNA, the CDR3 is TGTGCCACCAGTGATTTGTGGACAGGGGTGAATCAGCCCCAGCATTTT. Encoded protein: CATSDLWTGVNQPQHF.

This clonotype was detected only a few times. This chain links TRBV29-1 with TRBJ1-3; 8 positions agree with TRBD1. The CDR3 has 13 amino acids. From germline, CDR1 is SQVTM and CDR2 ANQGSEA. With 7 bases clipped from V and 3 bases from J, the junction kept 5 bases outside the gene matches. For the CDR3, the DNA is TGCAGCGCCTGGACAGGGAATGGAAACACCATATATTTT. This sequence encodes CSAWTGNGNTIYF. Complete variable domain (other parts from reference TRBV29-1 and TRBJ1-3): SAVISQKPSRDICQRGTSLTIQCQVDSQVTMMFWYRQQPGQSLTLIATANQGSEATYESGFVIDKFPISRPNLTFSTLTVSNMSPEDSSIYLCSAWTGNGNTIYFGEGSWLTVV.

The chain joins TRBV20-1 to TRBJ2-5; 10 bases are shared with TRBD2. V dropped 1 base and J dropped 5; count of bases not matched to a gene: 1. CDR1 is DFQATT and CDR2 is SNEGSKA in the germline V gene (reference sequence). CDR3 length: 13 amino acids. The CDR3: CSARASGSETQYF. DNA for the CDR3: TGCAGTGCTAGAGCTAGCGGGAGTGAGACCCAGTACTTC.

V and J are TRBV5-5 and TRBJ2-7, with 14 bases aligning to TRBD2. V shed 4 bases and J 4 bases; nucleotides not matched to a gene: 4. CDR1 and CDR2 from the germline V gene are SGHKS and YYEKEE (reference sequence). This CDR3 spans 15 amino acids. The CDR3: CASSGTSGGFYEQYV. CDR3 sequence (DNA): TGTGCCAGCAGCGGGACTAGCGGGGGATTTTACGAGCAGTACGTC.

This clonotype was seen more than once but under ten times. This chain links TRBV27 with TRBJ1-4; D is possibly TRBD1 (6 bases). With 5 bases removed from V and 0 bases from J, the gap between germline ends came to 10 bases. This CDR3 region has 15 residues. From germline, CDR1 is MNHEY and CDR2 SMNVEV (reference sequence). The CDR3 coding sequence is TGTGCCAGCAGTCTGGACAGTGCAACTAATGAAAAACTGTTTTTT. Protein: CASSLDSATNEKLFF.

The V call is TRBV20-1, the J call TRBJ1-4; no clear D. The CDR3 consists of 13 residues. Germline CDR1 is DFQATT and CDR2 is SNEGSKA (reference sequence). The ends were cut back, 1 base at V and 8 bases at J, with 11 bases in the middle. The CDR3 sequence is CSARVGFSEKLFF. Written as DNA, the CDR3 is TGCAGTGCTAGAGTGGGTTTCAGCGAAAAACTGTTTTTT.

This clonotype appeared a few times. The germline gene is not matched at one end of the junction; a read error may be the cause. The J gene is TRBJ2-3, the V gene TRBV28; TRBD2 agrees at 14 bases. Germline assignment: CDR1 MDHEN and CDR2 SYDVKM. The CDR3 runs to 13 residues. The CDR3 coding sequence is TGTGCCAGCAGTGTATCGGGACTAGCGGGGGTGGTATTT. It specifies CASSVSGLAGVVF.

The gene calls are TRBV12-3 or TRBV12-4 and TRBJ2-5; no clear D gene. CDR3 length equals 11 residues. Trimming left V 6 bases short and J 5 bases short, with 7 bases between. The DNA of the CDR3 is TGTGCCAGCAGCCCGATGGAGACCCAGTACTTC. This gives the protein CASSPMETQYF.

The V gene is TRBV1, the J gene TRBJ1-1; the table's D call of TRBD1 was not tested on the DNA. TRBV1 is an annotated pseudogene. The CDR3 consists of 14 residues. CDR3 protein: CTSSRYRGHQGAFF. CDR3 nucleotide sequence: TGCACCAGCAGCCGCTACCGCGGACACCAAGGGGCTTTCTTT.

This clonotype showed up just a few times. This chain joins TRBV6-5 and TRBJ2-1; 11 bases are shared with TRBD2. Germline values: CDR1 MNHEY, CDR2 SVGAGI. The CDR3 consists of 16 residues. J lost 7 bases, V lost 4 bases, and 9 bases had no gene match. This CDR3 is CASSFRLAGLGNEQFF. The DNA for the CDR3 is TGTGCCAGCAGTTTTCGACTAGCGGGGTTGGGAAATGAGCAGTTCTTC.

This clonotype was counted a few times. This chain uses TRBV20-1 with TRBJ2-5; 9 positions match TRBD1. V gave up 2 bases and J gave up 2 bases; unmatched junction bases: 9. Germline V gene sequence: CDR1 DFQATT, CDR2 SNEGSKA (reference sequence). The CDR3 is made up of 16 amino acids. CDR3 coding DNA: TGCAGTGCTAGAATGGGACAGGGATACTTACAAGAGACCCAGTACTTC. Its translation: CSARMGQGYLQETQYF.

DNA of the CDR3: TGTGCCAGCAGCCCTATGTTGGGGCTAGCGGCCTACAATGAGCAGTTCTTC. Translating it yields CASSPMLGLAAYNEQFF. The chain links TRBV3-1 to TRBJ2-1; TRBD2 aligns across 7 bases. CDR3 length: 17 residues. Germline CDR1 is LGHDT and CDR2 is YNNKEL (reference sequence). The V and J ends lost 4 bases and 2 bases, in that order; junction bases with no gene match: 11.

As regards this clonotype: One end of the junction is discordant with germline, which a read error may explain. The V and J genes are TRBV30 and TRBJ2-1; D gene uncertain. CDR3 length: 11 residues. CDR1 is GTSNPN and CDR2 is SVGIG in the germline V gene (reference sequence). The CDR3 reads CAWSVYNEQFF. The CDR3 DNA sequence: TGTGCCTGGAGTGTATACAACGAGCAGTTCTTC.

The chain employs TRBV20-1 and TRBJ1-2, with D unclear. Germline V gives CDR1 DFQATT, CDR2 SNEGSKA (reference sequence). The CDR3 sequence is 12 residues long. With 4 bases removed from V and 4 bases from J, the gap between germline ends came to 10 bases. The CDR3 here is CSANQDVYGYTF. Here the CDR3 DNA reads TGCAGTGCTAACCAGGATGTCTATGGCTACACCTTC.

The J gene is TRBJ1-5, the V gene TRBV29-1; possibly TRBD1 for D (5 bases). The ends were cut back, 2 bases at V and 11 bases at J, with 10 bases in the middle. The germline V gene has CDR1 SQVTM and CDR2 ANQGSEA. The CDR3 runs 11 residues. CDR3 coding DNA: TGCAGCGTTGAAAAGGGGCAGGCCCAGCATTTT. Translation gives CSVEKGQAQHF.

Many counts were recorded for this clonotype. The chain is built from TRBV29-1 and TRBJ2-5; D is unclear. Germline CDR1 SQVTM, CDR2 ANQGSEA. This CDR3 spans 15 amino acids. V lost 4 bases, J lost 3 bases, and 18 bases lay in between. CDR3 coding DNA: TGCAGCGTTGTGGGATCGGGCGGATCCAAAGAGACCCAGTACTTC. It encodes CSVVGSGGSKETQYF.

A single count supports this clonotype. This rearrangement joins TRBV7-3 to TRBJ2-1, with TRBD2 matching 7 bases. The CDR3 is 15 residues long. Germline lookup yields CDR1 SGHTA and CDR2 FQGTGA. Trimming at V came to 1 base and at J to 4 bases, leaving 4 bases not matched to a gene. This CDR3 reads CASSLMGGVYNEQFF. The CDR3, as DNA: TGTGCCAGCAGCTTAATGGGGGGGGTATACAATGAGCAGTTCTTC.

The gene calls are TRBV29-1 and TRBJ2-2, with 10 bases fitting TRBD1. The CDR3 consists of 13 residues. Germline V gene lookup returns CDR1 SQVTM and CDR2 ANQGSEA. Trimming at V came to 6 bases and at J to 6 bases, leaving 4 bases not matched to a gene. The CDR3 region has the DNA TGCAGCGTGGGGACAGGGGATGCCGGGGAGCTGTTTTTT. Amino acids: CSVGTGDAGELFF.

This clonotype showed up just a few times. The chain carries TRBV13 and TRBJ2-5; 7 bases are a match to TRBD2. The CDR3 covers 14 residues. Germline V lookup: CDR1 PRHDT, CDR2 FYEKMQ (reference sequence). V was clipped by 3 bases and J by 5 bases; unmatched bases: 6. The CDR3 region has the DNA TGTGCCAGCAGCTTTTCGGCGGGAGACGAGACCCAGTACTTC. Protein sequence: CASSFSAGDETQYF.

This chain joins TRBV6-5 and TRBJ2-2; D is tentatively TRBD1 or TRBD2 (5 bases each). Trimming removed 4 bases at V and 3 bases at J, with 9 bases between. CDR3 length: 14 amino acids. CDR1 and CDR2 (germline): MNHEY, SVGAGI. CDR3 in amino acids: CASSWDGDTGELFF. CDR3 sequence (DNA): TGTGCCAGCAGTTGGGACGGGGACACCGGGGAGCTGTTTTTT.

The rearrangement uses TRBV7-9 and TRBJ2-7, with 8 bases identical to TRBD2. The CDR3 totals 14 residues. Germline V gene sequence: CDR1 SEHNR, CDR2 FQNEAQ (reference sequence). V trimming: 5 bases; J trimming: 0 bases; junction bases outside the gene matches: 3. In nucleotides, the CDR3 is TGTGCCAGCAGCCCCGGACTAGCCTCCTACGAGCAGTACTTC. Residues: CASSPGLASYEQYF.

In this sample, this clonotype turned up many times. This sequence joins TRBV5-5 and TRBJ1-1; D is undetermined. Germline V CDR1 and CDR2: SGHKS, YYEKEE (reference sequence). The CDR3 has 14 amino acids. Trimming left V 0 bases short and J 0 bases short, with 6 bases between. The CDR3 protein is CASSLGHLNTEAFF. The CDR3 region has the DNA TGTGCCAGCAGCTTGGGTCACTTGAACACTGAAGCTTTCTTT.

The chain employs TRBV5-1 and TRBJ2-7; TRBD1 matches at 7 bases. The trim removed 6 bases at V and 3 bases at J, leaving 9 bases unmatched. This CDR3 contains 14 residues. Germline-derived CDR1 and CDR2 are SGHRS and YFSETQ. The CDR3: CASNPGGDGYEQYF. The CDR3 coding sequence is TGCGCCAGCAATCCAGGGGGTGACGGCTACGAGCAGTACTTC.

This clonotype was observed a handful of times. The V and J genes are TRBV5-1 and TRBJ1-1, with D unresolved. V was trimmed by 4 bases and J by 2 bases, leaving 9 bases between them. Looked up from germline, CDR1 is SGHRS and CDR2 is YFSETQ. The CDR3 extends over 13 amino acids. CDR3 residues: CASSATRNTEAFF. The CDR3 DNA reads TGCGCCAGCAGCGCCACACGTAACACTGAAGCTTTCTTT.

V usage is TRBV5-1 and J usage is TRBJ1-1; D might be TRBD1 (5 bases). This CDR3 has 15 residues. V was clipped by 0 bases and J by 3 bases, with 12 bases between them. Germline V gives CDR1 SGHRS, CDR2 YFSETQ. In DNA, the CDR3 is TGCGCCAGCAGCTTGGATTGGGGGAGGCACACTGAAGCTTTCTTT. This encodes CASSLDWGRHTEAFF.

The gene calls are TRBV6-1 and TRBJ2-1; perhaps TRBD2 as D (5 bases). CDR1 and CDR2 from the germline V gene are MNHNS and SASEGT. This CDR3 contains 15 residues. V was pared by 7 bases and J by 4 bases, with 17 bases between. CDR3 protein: CASTTLPGLYNEQFF. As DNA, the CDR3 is TGTGCCAGCACGACATTACCGGGATTGTACAATGAGCAGTTCTTC.

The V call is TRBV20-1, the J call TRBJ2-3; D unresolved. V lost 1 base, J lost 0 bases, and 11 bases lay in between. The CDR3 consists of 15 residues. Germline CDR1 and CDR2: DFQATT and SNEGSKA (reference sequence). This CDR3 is CSARGAISSTDTQYF. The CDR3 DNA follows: TGCAGTGCTAGAGGTGCCATATCTAGCACAGATACGCAGTATTTT.

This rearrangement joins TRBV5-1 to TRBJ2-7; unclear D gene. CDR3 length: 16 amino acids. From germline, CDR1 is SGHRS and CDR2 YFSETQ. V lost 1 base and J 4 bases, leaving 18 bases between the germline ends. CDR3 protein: CASSLMRSTDVYEQYF. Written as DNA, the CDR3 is TGCGCCAGCAGCTTGATGCGGTCAACGGACGTATACGAGCAGTACTTC.

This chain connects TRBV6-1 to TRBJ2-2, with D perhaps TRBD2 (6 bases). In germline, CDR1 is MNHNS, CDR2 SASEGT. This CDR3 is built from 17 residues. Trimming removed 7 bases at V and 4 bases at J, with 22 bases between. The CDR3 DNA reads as TGTGCCAGCATCCCGGAAGTGGGGACTCTGGGCACCGGGGAGCTGTTTTTT. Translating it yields CASIPEVGTLGTGELFF.